Shown below are 4 T cell receptor beta chains from a single sample sequenced in a study of T cells in Graves' hyperthyroidism and ophthalmopathy. Amplified TCR beta CDR3 regions came from RNA transcripts. A set of HTBI primers served as the primers for a first-round RT-PCR of the TCR CDR3. From the multiplex PCR reads, TCRdb called clonotypes with MiXCR, one entry per CDR3 protein. The sample records 450,000 to 500,000 distinct CDR3 sequences, approximately 23% being singletons. Sequenced material: blood. These receptor sequences come from a woman in her 70s with Graves' ophthalmopathy.

The chain is built from TRBV2 and TRBJ2-6; tentatively, D is TRBD2 (5 bases). The CDR3 length is 17 residues. V lost 3 bases, J lost 0 bases, and 12 bases lay in between. Germline lookup yields CDR1 SNHLY and CDR2 FYNNEI. The CDR3 sequence: CASSEAGLLSGANVLTF. CDR3 nucleotides: TGTGCCAGCAGTGAGGCAGGACTTCTCTCTGGGGCCAACGTCCTGACTTTC.

This clonotype turned up a few times. CDR3 sequence (DNA): TGTGCCAGCAGCGCGAGTTCCGGGACAGGGGTTTACAATGAGCAGTTCTTC. It specifies CASSASSGTGVYNEQFF. The chain joins TRBV14 to TRBJ2-1; the match to TRBD1 covers 10 bases. Looked up from germline, CDR1 is SGHDN and CDR2 is FVKESK. The CDR3 consists of 17 residues. V was pared by 5 bases and J by 4 bases, with 11 bases of the junction left unmatched.

The rearrangement uses TRBV5-1 and TRBJ2-1, with D unresolved. Germline V gene data show CDR1 as SGHRS and CDR2 as YFSETQ. This CDR3 has 17 amino acids. V was shortened by 4 bases and J by 6 bases, with 23 bases between the two germline ends. The CDR3 region is CASSPATLTWVPNEQFF. The DNA for the CDR3 is TGCGCCAGCAGCCCGGCGACTCTCACGTGGGTCCCCAATGAGCAGTTCTTC.

The rearrangement links TRBV5-1 to TRBJ2-3; no clear D gene. This CDR3 spans 16 amino acids. V lost 2 bases to trimming and J lost 0 bases, with 13 bases between them. CDR1 and CDR2 from the germline V gene are SGHRS and YFSETQ. CDR3 bases: TGCGCCAGCAGCTTCGGAAAGACGGGTAGCACAGATACGCAGTATTTT. Translated: CASSFGKTGSTDTQYF.